A single sample gave rise to the 31 T cell receptor beta chains below, sequenced in a study of T cells in Graves' hyperthyroidism and ophthalmopathy. TCR beta CDR3 region amplification was performed from RNA transcripts. The TCR CDR3 first-round RT-PCR relied on the HTBI primer set. TCRdb processed the multiplex PCR reads anew with MiXCR; each CDR3 protein has one entry. The sample contains approximately 620,000 distinct CDR3 sequences, over 11% of which appear only once. The specimen sequenced was blood. The receptors were gathered from a woman in her twenties or thirties with Graves' hyperthyroidism that later progressed to Graves' ophthalmopathy.

V is TRBV19 and J is TRBJ2-1, with 10 bases lining up with TRBD2. Germline V gene lookup returns CDR1 LNHDA and CDR2 SQIVND (reference sequence). Trimming removed 6 bases from V and 3 bases from J; junction bases left unmatched: 5. The CDR3 length is 15 residues. The CDR3 DNA reads TGTGCCAGTAGCCGAACTAGCGGGGACTACAATGAGCAGTTCTTC. This translates into CASSRTSGDYNEQFF.

This clonotype was detected only a few times. The rearrangement joins TRBV19 to TRBJ2-1, with D perhaps TRBD2 (6 bases). Germline V CDR1 and CDR2: LNHDA, SQIVND (reference sequence). The CDR3 is 13 amino acids. Trimming took off 6 bases at V and 9 bases at J, with 15 bases between the two ends. The CDR3 DNA follows: TGTGCCAGTAGCAAGGGACTTGTTGGTGAGCAGTTCTTC. Protein sequence: CASSKGLVGEQFF.

This clonotype was seen many times. Compared with germline, one end of the junction differs, possibly owing to a read error. The gene calls are TRBV11-2 and TRBJ2-7; D possibly corresponds to TRBD2 (6 bases). This CDR3 is 16 amino acids long. Germline CDR1 reads SGHAT; CDR2 reads FQNNGV. For the CDR3, the DNA is TGTGCCAGCAGCTTAATTCCGGGAGCAATCTCCCACGAGCAGTACTTC. This codes for CASSLIPGAISHEQYF.

This clonotype was found many times. The V and J genes are TRBV30 and TRBJ1-2; possible D gene TRBD1, 5 bases. This CDR3 contains 11 residues. Germline V gene sequence: CDR1 GTSNPN, CDR2 SVGIG (reference sequence). Trimming stripped 5 bases from V and 2 bases from J, with 6 bases between. The CDR3 DNA reads as TGTGCCTGGGACAGAAACTATGGCTACACCTTC. It translates to CAWDRNYGYTF.

This clonotype was seen a handful of times. The CDR3 DNA is TGCAGCGTTCCCGGGTCGCCTAACTATGGCTACACCTTC. Amino acids: CSVPGSPNYGYTF. The chain employs TRBV29-1 and TRBJ1-2; D gene unclear. Germline lookup yields CDR1 SQVTM and CDR2 ANQGSEA. Trimming took off 5 bases at V and 0 bases at J, with 10 bases between the two ends. This CDR3 region has 13 residues.

Note on this clonotype: A much larger clone sits a single nucleotide away, making a read error possible. The CDR3 protein is CASSLGGGVSYERYF. The CDR3 DNA reads TGTGCCAGCAGCTTAGGGGGAGGCGTCTCCTACGAGCGGTACTTC. This chain links TRBV11-2 with TRBJ2-7; a weak D match, TRBD2 (6 bases). The CDR3 consists of 15 residues. Germline V lookup: CDR1 SGHAT, CDR2 FQNNGV.

This clonotype was seen many times. The V call is TRBV19, the J call TRBJ1-1; TRBD1 might be the D (5 bases). The germline V and J ends were trimmed by 3 bases and 4 bases, with 15 bases remaining between them. This CDR3 contains 15 residues. Per the germline V gene, CDR1 is LNHDA and CDR2 is SQIVND (reference sequence). The CDR3 loop reads CASSMRGRQSTEAFF. CDR3 nucleotides: TGTGCCAGTAGTATGAGGGGCCGGCAGTCCACTGAAGCTTTCTTT.

J is TRBJ2-1 and V is TRBV5-1, with TRBD1 matching 7 bases. V was clipped by 4 bases and J by 9 bases; unmatched bases: 10. The CDR3 sequence is 14 residues long. Germline V gives CDR1 SGHRS, CDR2 YFSETQ. The chain's CDR3 is CASSNGTARGEQFF. The CDR3 nucleotides are TGCGCCAGCAGCAACGGGACAGCCAGGGGTGAGCAGTTCTTC.

This clonotype was counted at least ten times. This rearrangement joins TRBV2 to TRBJ1-5, with TRBD1 matching 8 bases. J gave up 6 bases and V 11 bases, and 6 bases lay outside the gene matches. Germline V gene sequence: CDR1 SNHLY, CDR2 FYNNEI. The CDR3 consists of 12 residues. CDR3 in DNA: TGTGCCTCGCAGGGGGCTGCTCAGCCCCAGCATTTT. It translates to CASQGAAQPQHF.

The sample holds a few counts of this clonotype. This chain joins TRBV5-1 and TRBJ2-7; a weak D match, TRBD2 (5 bases). V gave up 4 bases and J gave up 5 bases, with 25 bases separating them. From germline, CDR1 is SGHRS and CDR2 YFSETQ. The CDR3 spans 17 residues. The CDR3 reads CASSHPPEEGKVDEQYF. CDR3 nucleotides: TGCGCCAGCAGCCATCCTCCTGAAGAGGGAAAAGTTGACGAGCAGTACTTC.

This clonotype appeared many times. The chain combines TRBV30 with TRBJ2-7; D uncertain. The length of the CDR3 is 12 residues. The V gene lost 2 bases and the J gene lost 2 bases, with 7 bases spanning the gap. Germline V gene sequence: CDR1 GTSNPN, CDR2 SVGIG (reference sequence). The CDR3: CAWSSGPYEQYF. The CDR3 DNA reads as TGTGCCTGGAGTTCAGGTCCCTACGAGCAGTACTTC. The full variable domain, with the rest looked up from reference TRBV30 and TRBJ2-7, is SQTIHQWPATLVQPVGSPLSLECTVEGTSNPNLYWYRQAAGRGLQLLFYSVGIGQISSEVPQNLSASRPQDRQFILSSKKLLLSDSGFYLCAWSSGPYEQYFGPGTRLTVT.

The chain links TRBV9 to TRBJ2-6; 13 bases align to TRBD2. After removal of 3 bases from V and 0 bases from J, the junction contained 6 bases not matched to a gene. The CDR3 is 19 residues long. CDR1 SGDLS and CDR2 YYNGEE come from the germline V gene. The CDR3: CASSGTGLAGTSGANVLTF. Written as DNA, the CDR3 is TGTGCCAGCAGCGGGACGGGACTAGCGGGGACCTCTGGGGCCAACGTCCTGACTTTC.

CDR3 protein: CASSVGPGGGYEQYF. The CDR3 DNA follows: TGTGCCAGCAGCGTGGGGCCAGGGGGCGGCTACGAGCAGTACTTC. V and J are TRBV9 and TRBJ2-7; 8 bases are shared with TRBD1. V gave up 2 bases and J gave up 3 bases; unmatched junction bases: 7. This CDR3 contains 15 residues. Germline V gene sequence: CDR1 SGDLS, CDR2 YYNGEE.

V is TRBV9 and J is TRBJ2-1; no firm D call. The CDR3 is 13 amino acids. V was cut by 0 bases and J by 5 bases, with 6 bases left in between. CDR1 is SGDLS and CDR2 is YYNGEE in the germline V gene. In nucleotides, the CDR3 is TGTGCCAGCAGCGTAGCAACGGACAATGAGCAGTTCTTC. It yields the protein CASSVATDNEQFF. The variable domain in full, completed from reference TRBV9 and TRBJ2-1, reads DSGVTQTPKHLITATGQRVTLRCSPRSGDLSVYWYQQSLDQGLQFLIQYYNGEERAKGNILERFSAQQFPDLHSELNLSSLELGDSALYFCASSVATDNEQFFGPGTRLTVL.

The chain carries TRBV7-8 and TRBJ2-1, with D perhaps matching TRBD2 (7 bases). The ends were cut back, 11 bases at V and 3 bases at J, with 14 bases in the middle. This CDR3 contains 13 residues. CDR1 and CDR2 (germline): SGHVS, FQNEAQ. Written as DNA, the CDR3 is TGTGCCGGACAGCCTAGCGGCTACAATGAGCAGTTCTTC. Amino acids: CAGQPSGYNEQFF.

The rearrangement uses TRBV6-1 and TRBJ1-5, with no clear D. From germline, CDR1 is MNHNS and CDR2 SASEGT. This CDR3 has 14 residues. V was clipped by 6 bases and J by 4 bases, with 13 bases between them. The CDR3 nucleotides read TGTGCCAGCAGCCGCGACCAGTGGAATCAGCCCCAGCATTTT. It codes for CASSRDQWNQPQHF.

On this clonotype: Mismatch with germline at one junction end may stem from a read error. The chain carries TRBV2 and TRBJ2-1, with 10 positions matching TRBD2. Germline V gene data show CDR1 as SNHLY and CDR2 as FYNNEI. The CDR3 runs to 14 residues. In DNA form, the CDR3 reads TGTGTCAGCAGTGAGCTAGCGGGGGACAATGAGCAGTTCTTC. Its translation: CVSSELAGDNEQFF. The complete variable domain, with remaining parts taken from reference TRBV2 and TRBJ2-1, reads EPEVTQTPSHQVTQMGQEVILRCVPISNHLYFYWYRQILGQKVEFLVSFYNNEISEKSEIFDDQFSVERPDGSNFTLKIRSTKLEDSAMYFCVSSELAGDNEQFFGPGTRLTVL.

This clonotype was observed many times. V gene TRBV5-6 combines with J gene TRBJ2-5; TRBD2 matches 7 bases. CDR3 size: 16 residues. Germline V lookup: CDR1 SGHDT, CDR2 YYEEEE. The V and J ends lost 4 bases and 4 bases, in that order; junction bases with no gene match: 13. CDR3 sequence (DNA): TGTGCCAGCAGCCCTGGGGGTGCGGGAGTAAGAGAGACCCAGTACTTC. Translating gives CASSPGGAGVRETQYF.

This clonotype was detected only a few times. A much larger clone differs by one base, so this may be a read error. The rearrangement uses TRBV20-1 and TRBJ2-1, with D tentatively TRBD2 (7 bases). Germline V CDR1 and CDR2: DFQATT, SNEGSKA (reference sequence). This CDR3 is built from 15 residues. The CDR3 nucleotides read TGCAATGCTAGAGATTCGGGGGCGGGAGTCGATGAGCAGTTCTTC. Translating it yields CNARDSGAGVDEQFF.

This clonotype was seen many times. The chain links TRBV19 to TRBJ2-7; D might be TRBD2 (6 bases). Germline-derived CDR1 and CDR2 are LNHDA and SQIVND (reference sequence). CDR3 size: 15 residues. The V and J ends lost 6 bases and 5 bases respectively, with 20 bases between them. DNA of the CDR3: TGTGCCAGTAGCCTCCGGGACGGAGGGCAACACGAGCAGTACTTC. Translating it yields CASSLRDGGQHEQYF.

This clonotype was found many times. The chain is built from TRBV5-1 and TRBJ1-2, with TRBD1 as a possible D gene (6 bases). V was pared by 0 bases and J by 4 bases, with 10 bases between. The germline V gene encodes CDR1 SGHRS and CDR2 YFSETQ. The CDR3 sequence is 14 residues long. This CDR3 is CASSLEGGAYGYTF. The CDR3 DNA sequence: TGCGCCAGCAGCTTGGAGGGGGGAGCCTATGGCTACACCTTC.

This clonotype was detected many times. The chain is built from TRBV11-2 and TRBJ1-2; D ambiguous. The CDR3 runs to 16 residues. Trimming removed 0 bases at V and 2 bases at J, with 13 bases between. The germline V gene has CDR1 SGHAT and CDR2 FQNNGV. CDR3 sequence reads: CASSLDRIGLNYGYTF. The CDR3 nucleotides are TGTGCCAGCAGCTTAGATCGCATAGGGCTGAACTATGGCTACACCTTC.

The rearrangement uses TRBV6-2 or TRBV6-3 and TRBJ1-1; D is ambiguous. V lost 2 bases, J lost 2 bases, and 6 bases lay in between. The CDR3 consists of 13 residues. Germline assignment: CDR1 MNHEY and CDR2 SVGEGT. CDR3 coding DNA: TGTGCCAGCAGTTACCCGGTCAACACTGAAGCTTTCTTT. It specifies CASSYPVNTEAFF.

The sample holds many counts of this clonotype. The gene calls are TRBV3-1 and TRBJ2-7, with D perhaps matching TRBD2 (6 bases). Between the trimmed V and J ends, which lost 3 bases and 1 base, there was a span of 22 bases. The CDR3 is 18 amino acids. The germline V gene has CDR1 LGHDT and CDR2 YNNKEL (reference sequence). This CDR3 reads CASSQPSPLATSSYEQYF. CDR3 in DNA: TGTGCCAGCAGCCAGCCTTCCCCCCTAGCGACAAGTTCCTACGAGCAGTACTTC.

Worth noting for this clonotype: This may be a read error, as it is one base from a much larger clone. The chain uses TRBV11-2 and TRBJ2-5; possibly TRBD1 for D (5 bases). The DNA matches TRBJ2-1 better at its end, which makes the J call doubtful. Germline-derived CDR1 and CDR2 are SGHAT and FQNNGV. This CDR3 comprises 15 residues. CDR3 amino acids: CASSGTGSNQETQFF. DNA of the CDR3: TGTGCCAGCAGTGGAACAGGCTCTAACCAAGAGACCCAGTTCTTC.

This clonotype appeared many times. The chain joins TRBV6-1 to TRBJ1-5, with TRBD1 matching over 8 bases. Trimming at V came to 5 bases and at J to 4 bases, leaving 4 bases not matched to a gene. Germline V lookup: CDR1 MNHNS, CDR2 SASEGT. The CDR3 spans 14 residues. The CDR3 sequence: CASSSTGANQPQHF. CDR3 sequence (DNA): TGTGCCAGCAGTTCGACAGGGGCTAATCAGCCCCAGCATTTT.

This clonotype has a count of ten or more. This rearrangement joins TRBV7-2 to TRBJ2-3; 8 bases fit TRBD2. The J segment lost 3 bases and the V segment lost 1 base, leaving 9 bases of the junction unmatched. The germline V gene has CDR1 SGHTA and CDR2 FQGNSA. There are 17 residues in the CDR3. DNA for the CDR3: TGTGCCAGCAGCTTAGTCGGGTTAGGCGGGAGGACAGATACGCAGTATTTT. Translated: CASSLVGLGGRTDTQYF.

This clonotype has a count of ten or more. The V gene is TRBV15, the J gene TRBJ2-2; 12 positions match TRBD2. The CDR3 loop spans 16 amino acids. Germline CDR1 and CDR2: LNHNV and YYDKDF (reference sequence). J gave up 6 bases and V 5 bases, and 7 bases lay outside the gene matches. The CDR3 DNA is TGTGCCACCAGCGTAAGACTAGCGGGAGCCGCCGGGGAGCTGTTTTTT. This codes for CATSVRLAGAAGELFF.

In its sample, this clonotype was seen many times. V usage is TRBV12-5 and J usage is TRBJ2-1; D is ambiguous. The V gene lost 6 bases and the J gene lost 11 bases, with 14 bases spanning the gap. CDR1 LGHNT and CDR2 FRNRAP come from the germline V gene. There are 12 residues in the CDR3. In nucleotides, the CDR3 is TGTGCTAGTGGCTTTGCCGACGTTAAGCAGTTCTTC. Protein sequence: CASGFADVKQFF.

This clonotype was found a few times. This chain uses TRBV27 with TRBJ2-1; 7 nucleotides line up with TRBD2. The trim removed 3 bases at V and 1 base at J, leaving 9 bases unmatched. The CDR3 runs 17 residues. The germline V gene encodes CDR1 MNHEY and CDR2 SMNVEV (reference sequence). CDR3 region: CASSLMVGGSSYNEQFF. The CDR3 DNA reads as TGTGCCAGCAGTTTGATGGTCGGCGGGAGTTCCTACAATGAGCAGTTCTTC.

The table lists this clonotype with many counts. The rearrangement joins TRBV15 to TRBJ2-7; D unclear. The CDR3 loop spans 13 amino acids. The V and J ends lost 8 bases and 2 bases respectively, with 13 bases between them. Germline V gives CDR1 LNHNV, CDR2 YYDKDF (reference sequence). The DNA for the CDR3 is TGTGCCACCTCGACTGACGAGACCTACGAGCAGTACTTC. It yields the protein CATSTDETYEQYF.